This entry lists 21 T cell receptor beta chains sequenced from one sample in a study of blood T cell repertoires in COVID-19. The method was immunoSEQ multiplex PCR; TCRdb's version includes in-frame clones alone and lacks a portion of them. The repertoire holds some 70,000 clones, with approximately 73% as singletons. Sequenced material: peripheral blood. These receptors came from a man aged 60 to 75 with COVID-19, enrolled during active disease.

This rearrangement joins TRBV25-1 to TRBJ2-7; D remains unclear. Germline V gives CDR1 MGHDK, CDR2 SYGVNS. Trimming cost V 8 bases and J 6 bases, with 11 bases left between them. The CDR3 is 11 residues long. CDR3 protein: CASYNTGEQYF. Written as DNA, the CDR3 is TGTGCCAGCTATAACACGGGCGAGCAGTACTTC.

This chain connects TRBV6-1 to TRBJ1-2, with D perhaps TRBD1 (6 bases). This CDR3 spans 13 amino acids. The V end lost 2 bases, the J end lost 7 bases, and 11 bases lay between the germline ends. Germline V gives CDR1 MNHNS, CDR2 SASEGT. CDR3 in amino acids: CASSELGGVGYTF. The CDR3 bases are TGTGCCAGCAGTGAATTAGGGGGTGTTGGCTACACCTTC.

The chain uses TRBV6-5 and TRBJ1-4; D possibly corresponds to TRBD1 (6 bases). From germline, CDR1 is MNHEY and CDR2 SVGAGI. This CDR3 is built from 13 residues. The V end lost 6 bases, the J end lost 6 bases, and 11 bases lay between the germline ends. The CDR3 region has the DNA TGTGCCAGCAGCCGGGGGGCGGATGAAAAACTGTTTTTT. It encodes CASSRGADEKLFF.

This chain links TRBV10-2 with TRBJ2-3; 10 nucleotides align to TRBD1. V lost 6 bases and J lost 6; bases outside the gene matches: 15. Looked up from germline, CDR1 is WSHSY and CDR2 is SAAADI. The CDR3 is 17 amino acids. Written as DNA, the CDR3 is TGCGCCAGCAGCCAGAGACCGGGACAGGGGAAATCGGATACGCAGTATTTT. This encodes CASSQRPGQGKSDTQYF.

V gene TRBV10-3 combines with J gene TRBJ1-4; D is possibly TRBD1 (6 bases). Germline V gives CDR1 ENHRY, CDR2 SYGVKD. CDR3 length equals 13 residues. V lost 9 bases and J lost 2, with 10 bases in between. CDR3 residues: CAITGSTNEKLFF. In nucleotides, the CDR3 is TGTGCCATTACAGGGAGTACTAATGAAAAACTGTTTTTT.

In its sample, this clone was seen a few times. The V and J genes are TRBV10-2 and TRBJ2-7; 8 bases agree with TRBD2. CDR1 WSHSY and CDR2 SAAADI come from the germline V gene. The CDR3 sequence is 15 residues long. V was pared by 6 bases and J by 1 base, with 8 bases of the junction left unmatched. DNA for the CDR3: TGCGCCAGCAGAGGCGGACGGGAGGGGTCCTACGAGCAGTACTTC. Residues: CASRGGREGSYEQYF.

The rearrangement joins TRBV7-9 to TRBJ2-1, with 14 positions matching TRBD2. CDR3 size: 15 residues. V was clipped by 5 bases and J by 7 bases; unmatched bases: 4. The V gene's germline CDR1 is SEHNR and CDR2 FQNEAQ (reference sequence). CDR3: CASSRLAGGPNEQFF. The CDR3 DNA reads TGTGCCAGCAGCAGACTAGCGGGAGGGCCTAATGAGCAGTTCTTC.

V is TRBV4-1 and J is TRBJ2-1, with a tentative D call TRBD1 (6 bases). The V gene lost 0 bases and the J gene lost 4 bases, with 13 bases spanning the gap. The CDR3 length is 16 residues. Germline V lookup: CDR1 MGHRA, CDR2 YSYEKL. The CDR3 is CASSQESQGSYNEQFF. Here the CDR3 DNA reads TGCGCCAGCAGCCAAGAAAGCCAGGGGTCGTACAATGAGCAGTTCTTC.

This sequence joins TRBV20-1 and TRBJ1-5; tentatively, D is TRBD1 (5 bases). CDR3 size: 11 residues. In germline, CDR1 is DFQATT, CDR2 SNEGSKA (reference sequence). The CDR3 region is CRPSQGQPQHF. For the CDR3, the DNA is TGCAGACCATCTCAGGGTCAGCCCCAGCATTTT.

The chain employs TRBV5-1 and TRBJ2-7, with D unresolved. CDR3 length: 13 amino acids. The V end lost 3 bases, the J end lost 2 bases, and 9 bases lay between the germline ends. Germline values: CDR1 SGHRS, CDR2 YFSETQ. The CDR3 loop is CASSSLTTYEQYF. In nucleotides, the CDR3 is TGCGCCAGCAGCTCACTCACTACCTACGAGCAGTACTTC.

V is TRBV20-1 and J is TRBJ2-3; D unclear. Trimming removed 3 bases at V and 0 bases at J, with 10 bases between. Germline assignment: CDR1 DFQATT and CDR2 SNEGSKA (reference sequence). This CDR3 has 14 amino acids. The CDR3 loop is CSASGSSSTDTQYF. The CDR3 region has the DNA TGCAGTGCTAGTGGTTCCAGTAGCACAGATACGCAGTATTTT.

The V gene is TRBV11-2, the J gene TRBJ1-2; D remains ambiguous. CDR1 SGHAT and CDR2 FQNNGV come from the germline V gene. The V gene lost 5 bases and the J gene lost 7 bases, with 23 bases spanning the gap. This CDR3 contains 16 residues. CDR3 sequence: CASSPSGVRGWVGYTF. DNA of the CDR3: TGTGCCAGCAGCCCGAGCGGTGTACGGGGTTGGGTTGGCTACACCTTC.

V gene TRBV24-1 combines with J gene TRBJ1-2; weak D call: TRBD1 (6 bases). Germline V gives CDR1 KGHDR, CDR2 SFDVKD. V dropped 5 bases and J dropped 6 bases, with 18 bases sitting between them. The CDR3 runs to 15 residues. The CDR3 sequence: CATSGAGAVQDGYTF. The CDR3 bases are TGTGCCACCAGTGGTGCAGGGGCAGTCCAGGATGGCTACACCTTC.

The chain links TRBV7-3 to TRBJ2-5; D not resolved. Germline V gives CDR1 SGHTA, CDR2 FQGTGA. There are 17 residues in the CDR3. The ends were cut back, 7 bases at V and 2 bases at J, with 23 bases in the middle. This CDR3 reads CASIPERSPRNQETQYF. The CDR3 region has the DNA TGTGCCAGCATCCCCGAGCGAAGCCCGAGGAATCAAGAGACCCAGTACTTC. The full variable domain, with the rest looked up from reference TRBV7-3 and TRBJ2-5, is GAGVSQTPSNKVTEKGKYVELRCDPISGHTALYWYRQSLGQGPEFLIYFQGTGAADDSGLPNDRFFAVRPEGSVSTLKIQRTERGDSAVYLCASIPERSPRNQETQYFGPGTRLLVL.

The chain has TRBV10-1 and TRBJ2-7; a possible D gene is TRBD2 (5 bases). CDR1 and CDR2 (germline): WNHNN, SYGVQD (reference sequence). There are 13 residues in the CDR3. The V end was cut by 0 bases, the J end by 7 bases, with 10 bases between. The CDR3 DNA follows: TGCGCCAGCAGTGAGTCGGGCGGCGGGGAGCAGTACTTC. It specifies CASSESGGGEQYF.

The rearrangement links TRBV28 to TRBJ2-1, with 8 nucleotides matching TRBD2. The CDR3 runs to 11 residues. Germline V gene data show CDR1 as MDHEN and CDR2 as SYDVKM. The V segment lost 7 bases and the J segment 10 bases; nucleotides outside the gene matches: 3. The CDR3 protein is CASTREGEQFF. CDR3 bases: TGTGCCAGCACTCGGGAGGGCGAGCAGTTCTTC.

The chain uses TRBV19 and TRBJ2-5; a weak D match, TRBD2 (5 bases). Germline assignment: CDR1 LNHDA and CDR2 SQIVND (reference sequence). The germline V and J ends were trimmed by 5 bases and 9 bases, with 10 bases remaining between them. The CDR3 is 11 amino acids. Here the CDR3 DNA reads TGTGCCAGTAGTGGACTTCGTTCCCAGTACTTC. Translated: CASSGLRSQYF.

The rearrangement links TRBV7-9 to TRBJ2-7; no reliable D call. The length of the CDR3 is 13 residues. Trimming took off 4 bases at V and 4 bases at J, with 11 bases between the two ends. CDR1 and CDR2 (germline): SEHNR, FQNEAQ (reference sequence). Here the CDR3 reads CASSSNQDYEQYF. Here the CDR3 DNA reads TGTGCCAGCAGCTCTAATCAGGATTACGAGCAGTACTTC.

CDR3 coding DNA: TGTGCCAGCAGCCGACAGTACCAAGAGACCCAGTACTTC. Protein sequence: CASSRQYQETQYF. The rearrangement links TRBV7-2 to TRBJ2-5; possibly TRBD1 for D (5 bases). Germline CDR1 and CDR2: SGHTA and FQGNSA. The CDR3 has 13 amino acids. Trimming stripped 5 bases from V and 0 bases from J, with 7 bases between.

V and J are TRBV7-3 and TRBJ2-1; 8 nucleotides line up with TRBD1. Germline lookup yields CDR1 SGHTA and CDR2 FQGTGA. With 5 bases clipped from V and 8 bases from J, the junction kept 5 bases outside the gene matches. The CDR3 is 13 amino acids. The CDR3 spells CASSPDRDYEQFF. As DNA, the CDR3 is TGTGCCAGCAGCCCGGACAGGGACTATGAGCAGTTCTTC.

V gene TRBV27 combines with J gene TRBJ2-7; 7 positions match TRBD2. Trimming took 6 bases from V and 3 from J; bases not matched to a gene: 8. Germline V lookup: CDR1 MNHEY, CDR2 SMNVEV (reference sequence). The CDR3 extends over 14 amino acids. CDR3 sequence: CASRLNWGGYEQYF. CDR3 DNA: TGTGCCAGCAGACTAAACTGGGGGGGCTACGAGCAGTACTTC.